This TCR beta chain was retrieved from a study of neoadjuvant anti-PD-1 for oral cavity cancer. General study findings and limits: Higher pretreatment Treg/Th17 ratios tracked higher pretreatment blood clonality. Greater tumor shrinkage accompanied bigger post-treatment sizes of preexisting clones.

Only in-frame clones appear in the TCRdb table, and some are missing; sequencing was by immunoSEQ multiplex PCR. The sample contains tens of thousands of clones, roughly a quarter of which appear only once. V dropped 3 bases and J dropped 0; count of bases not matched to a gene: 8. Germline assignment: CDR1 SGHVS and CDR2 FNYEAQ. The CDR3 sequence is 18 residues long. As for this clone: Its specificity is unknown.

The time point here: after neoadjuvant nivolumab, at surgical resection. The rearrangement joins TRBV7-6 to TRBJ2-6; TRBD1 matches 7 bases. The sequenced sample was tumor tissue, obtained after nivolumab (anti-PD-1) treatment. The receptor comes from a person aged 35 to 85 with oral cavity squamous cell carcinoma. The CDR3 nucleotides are TGTGCCAGCAGCTTGGGGTTCACAGGGGTCTCTGGGGCCAACGTCCTGACTTTC. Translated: CASSLGFTGVSGANVLTF.